This T cell receptor beta chain derives from a study of T-cell memory formation after mild COVID-19. TCRalpha and TCRbeta libraries used 5'RACE with constant-segment primers and UMIs. TCRdb re-derived calls from the 5' RACE reads in MiXCR, one entry per CDR3 protein. The profile covers 470,000 or so distinct CDR3 sequences, with roughly 17% appearing a single time and around a fifth taken by the ten largest. In its sample, this clonotype was seen a few times. Its antigen remains unknown. This CDR3 has 15 amino acids. Germline V gene sequence: CDR1 SGHVS, CDR2 FQNEAQ. The junction had 5 bases not matched to a gene; V was cut back by 0 bases and J by 3 bases. General study points: Nothing confirmed that second-wave clones peaking on day 37 were specific for SARS-CoV-2.

Sequenced material: PBMCs or a T cell subset sorted from them (not recorded which). The TCR originated in a man younger than 35 who had mild COVID-19 (a few samples of this study predate the infection). Cell type and time point are not known. The chain recombines TRBV7-8 with TRBJ2-7, with TRBD1 identical over 7 bases. The CDR3 DNA is TGTGCCAGCAGCTTAGCGCGGACAGGCCACTACGAGCAGTACGTC. Its protein product is CASSLARTGHYEQYV.